This T cell receptor (beta chain) was found in a study of early stage breast cancer tumors. Looking at the study overall: ER+/PR+/HER2- status applied to about 80% of the 16 invasive breast tumors.

The data were produced by immunoSEQ multiplex PCR, yet TCRdb's version contains in-frame clones alone and is incomplete. The sample records about 28,000 clones, 80% being singletons. V shed 7 bases and J shed 0 bases, with 13 bases lying between them. CDR1 and CDR2 (germline): MDHEN, SYDVKM. The CDR3 runs to 15 residues. The specimen sequenced was blood. The rearrangement joins TRBV28 to TRBJ1-5; D gene uncertain. This clonotype was obtained from a person between 55 and 69 years old with breast cancer. The DNA of the CDR3 is TGTGCCAGCACCGGAGGTTCTATTAGCAATCAGCCCCAGCATTTT. This gives the protein CASTGGSISNQPQHF.